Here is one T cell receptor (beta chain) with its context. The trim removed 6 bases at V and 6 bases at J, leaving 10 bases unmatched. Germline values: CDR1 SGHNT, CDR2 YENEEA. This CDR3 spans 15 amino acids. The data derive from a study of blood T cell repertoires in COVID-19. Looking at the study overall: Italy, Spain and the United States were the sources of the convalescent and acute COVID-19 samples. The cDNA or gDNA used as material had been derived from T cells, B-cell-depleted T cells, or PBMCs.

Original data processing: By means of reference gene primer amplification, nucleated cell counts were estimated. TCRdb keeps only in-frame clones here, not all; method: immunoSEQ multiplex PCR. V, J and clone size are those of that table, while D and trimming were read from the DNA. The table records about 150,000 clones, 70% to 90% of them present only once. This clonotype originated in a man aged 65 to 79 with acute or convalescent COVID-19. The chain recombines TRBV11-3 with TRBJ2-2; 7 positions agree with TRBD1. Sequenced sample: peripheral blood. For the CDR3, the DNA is TGTGCCAGCAGTCAAAACCGACAGGGAGCCGGGGAGCTGTTTTTT. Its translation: CASSQNRQGAGELFF.